This TCR beta chain was documented in a study of cytomegalovirus exposure and HLA in healthy donors. Regarding the study as a whole: Immune exposure information available was restricted to CMV serostatus. Versus the roughly 700-donor mean, an Asian-associated ancestry cluster reportedly showed fewer N-insertions in a later analysis.

The table lists this clone with a count of one. Antigen: not known. In the PCR, 60 Vbeta and 13 Jbeta primers were used. TCRdb's copy holds only in-frame clones and misses some; the assay was immunoSEQ multiplex PCR. The table shows 89,000 or so clones, with roughly 75% occurring only once. The germline V gene has CDR1 SGDLS and CDR2 YYNGEE. This CDR3 comprises 13 residues. V was pared by 3 bases and J by 5 bases, with 11 bases between. The clonotype originates from a man in his 60s in good health and CMV-seronegative. V and J are TRBV9 and TRBJ1-1, with D possibly being TRBD1 (6 bases). Sample: PBMCs. CDR3 bases: TGTGCCAGCAGCGCTACAGGGAAAACTGAAGCTTTCTTT. Residues: CASSATGKTEAFF.